This TCR beta chain was documented in a study of blood T cell repertoires in COVID-19. In the study overall: Sources were T cells, B-cell-depleted T cells, or PBMCs; the material itself was cDNA or gDNA.

From germline, CDR1 is MRHNA and CDR2 SNTAGT. V dropped 4 bases and J dropped 6; count of bases not matched to a gene: 8. The CDR3 runs 15 residues. In the authors' workflow: Amplification of reference gene primers was used by the study to estimate nucleated cell counts. Some clones are missing from TCRdb's copy, which holds only in-frame ones; the method was immunoSEQ multiplex PCR. That table gives V, J and clone size, and the DNA gave D and trimming. The table records approximately 500,000 clones, approximately 85% of them present only once. V usage is TRBV6-4 and J usage is TRBJ2-7; 11 nucleotides match TRBD2. This TCR was recovered from a human donor in a cohort sampled during active COVID-19. Specimen: peripheral blood. The CDR3 protein is CASSAILAGVAEQYF. The CDR3 DNA reads TGTGCCAGCAGTGCCATACTAGCGGGAGTCGCCGAGCAGTACTTC.